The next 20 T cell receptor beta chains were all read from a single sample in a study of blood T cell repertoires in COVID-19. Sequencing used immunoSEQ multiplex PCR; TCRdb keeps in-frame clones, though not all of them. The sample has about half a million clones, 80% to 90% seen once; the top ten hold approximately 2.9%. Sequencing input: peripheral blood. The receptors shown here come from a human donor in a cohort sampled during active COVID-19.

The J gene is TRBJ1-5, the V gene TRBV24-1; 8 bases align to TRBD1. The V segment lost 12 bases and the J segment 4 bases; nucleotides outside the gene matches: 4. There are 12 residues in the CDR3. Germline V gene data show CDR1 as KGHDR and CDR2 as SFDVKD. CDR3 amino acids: CAAGQGNQPQHF. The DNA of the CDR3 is TGTGCCGCAGGACAGGGAAATCAGCCCCAGCATTTT.

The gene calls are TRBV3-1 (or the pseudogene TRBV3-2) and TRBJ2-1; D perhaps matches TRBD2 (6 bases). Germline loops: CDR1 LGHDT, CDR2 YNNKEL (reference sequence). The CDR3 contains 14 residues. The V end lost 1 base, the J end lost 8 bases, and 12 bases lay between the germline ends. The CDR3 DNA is TGTGCCAGCAGCCAAGTCCGGACTATTGATGAGCAGTTCTTC. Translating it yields CASSQVRTIDEQFF.

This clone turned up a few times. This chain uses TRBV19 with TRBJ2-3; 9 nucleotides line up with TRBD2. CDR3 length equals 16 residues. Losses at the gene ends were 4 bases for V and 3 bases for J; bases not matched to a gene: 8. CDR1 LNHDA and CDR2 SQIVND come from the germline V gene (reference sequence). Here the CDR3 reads CASSSIGLAGTDTQYF. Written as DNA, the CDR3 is TGTGCCAGTAGTAGTATCGGCCTAGCGGGGACAGATACGCAGTATTTT.

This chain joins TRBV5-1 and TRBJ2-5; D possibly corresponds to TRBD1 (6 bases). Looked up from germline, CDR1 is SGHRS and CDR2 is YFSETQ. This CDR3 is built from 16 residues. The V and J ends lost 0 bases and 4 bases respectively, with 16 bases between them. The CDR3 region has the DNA TGCGCCAGCAGCTTGGCGGGACATCGTCTGGGAGAGACCCAGTACTTC. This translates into CASSLAGHRLGETQYF.

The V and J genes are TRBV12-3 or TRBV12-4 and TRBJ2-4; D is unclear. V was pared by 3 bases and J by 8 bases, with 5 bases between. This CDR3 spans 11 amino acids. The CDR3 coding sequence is TGTGCCAGCAGTTTTGCGGACATTCAGTACTTC. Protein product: CASSFADIQYF.

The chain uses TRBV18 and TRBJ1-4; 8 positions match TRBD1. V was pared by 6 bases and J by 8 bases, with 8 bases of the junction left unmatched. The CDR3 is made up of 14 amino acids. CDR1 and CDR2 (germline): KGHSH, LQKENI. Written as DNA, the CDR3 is TGTGCCAGCTCCCTTGGACAGGGCGGAGAAAAACTGTTTTTT. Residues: CASSLGQGGEKLFF. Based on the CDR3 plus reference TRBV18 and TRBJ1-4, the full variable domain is NAGVMQNPRHLVRRRGQEARLRCSPMKGHSHVYWYRQLPEEGLKFMVYLQKENIIDESGMPKERFSAEFPKEGPSILRIQQVVRGDSAAYFCASSLGQGGEKLFFGSGTQLSVL.

The CDR3 spells CAIRGDRGDEKLFF. For the CDR3, the DNA is TGTGCCATCAGGGGAGACAGGGGGGATGAAAAACTGTTTTTT. The V call is TRBV10-3, the J call TRBJ1-4; the match to TRBD1 covers 9 bases. This CDR3 is built from 14 residues. J gave up 6 bases and V 6 bases, and 5 bases lay outside the gene matches. Germline assignment: CDR1 ENHRY and CDR2 SYGVKD.

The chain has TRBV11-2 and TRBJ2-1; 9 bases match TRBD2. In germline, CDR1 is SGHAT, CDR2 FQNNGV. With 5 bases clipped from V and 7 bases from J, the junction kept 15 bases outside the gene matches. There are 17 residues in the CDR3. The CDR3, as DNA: TGTGCCAGCAGCCCAACCCGTGTAGGGGCGGGGGGGAATGAGCAGTTCTTC. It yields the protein CASSPTRVGAGGNEQFF.

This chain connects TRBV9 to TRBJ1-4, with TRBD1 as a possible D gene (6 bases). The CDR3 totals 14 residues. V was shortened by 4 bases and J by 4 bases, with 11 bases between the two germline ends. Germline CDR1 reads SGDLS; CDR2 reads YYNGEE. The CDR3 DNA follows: TGTGCCAGCAGCCCGGGACACTTTAATGAAAAACTGTTTTTT. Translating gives CASSPGHFNEKLFF.

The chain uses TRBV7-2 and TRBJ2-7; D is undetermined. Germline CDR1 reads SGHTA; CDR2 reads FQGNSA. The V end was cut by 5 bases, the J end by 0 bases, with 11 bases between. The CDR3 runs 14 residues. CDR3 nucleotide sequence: TGTGCCAGCAGCCTACTGGAGAGCTCCTACGAGCAGTACTTC. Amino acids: CASSLLESSYEQYF.

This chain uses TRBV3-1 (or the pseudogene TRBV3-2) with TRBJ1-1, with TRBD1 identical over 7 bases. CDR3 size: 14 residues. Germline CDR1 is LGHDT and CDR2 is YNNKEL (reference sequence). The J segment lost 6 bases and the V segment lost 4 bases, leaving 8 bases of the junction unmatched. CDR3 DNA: TGTGCCAGCAGCCCTTCAGGGGGGCTTCCTGAAGCTTTCTTT. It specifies CASSPSGGLPEAFF.

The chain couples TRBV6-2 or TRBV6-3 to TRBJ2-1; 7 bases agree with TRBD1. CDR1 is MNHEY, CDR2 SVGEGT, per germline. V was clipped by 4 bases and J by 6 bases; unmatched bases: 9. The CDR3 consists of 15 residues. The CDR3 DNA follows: TGTGCCAGCAGTTCCTGGGACAGCCCCAGCAATGAGCAGTTCTTC. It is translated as CASSSWDSPSNEQFF.

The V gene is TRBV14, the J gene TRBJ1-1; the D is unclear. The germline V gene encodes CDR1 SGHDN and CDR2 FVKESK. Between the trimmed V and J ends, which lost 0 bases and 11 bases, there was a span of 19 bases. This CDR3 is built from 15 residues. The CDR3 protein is CASSQEFGFAEVAFF. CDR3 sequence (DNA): TGTGCCAGCAGCCAAGAGTTTGGTTTTGCGGAGGTTGCTTTCTTT.

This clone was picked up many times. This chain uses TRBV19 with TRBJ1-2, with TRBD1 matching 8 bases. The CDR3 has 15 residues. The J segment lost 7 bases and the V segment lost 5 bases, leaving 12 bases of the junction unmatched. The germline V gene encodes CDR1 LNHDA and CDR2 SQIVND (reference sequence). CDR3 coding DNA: TGTGCCAGTAGTGTTACCAGGGGGCGAACTGGTGGCTACACCTTC. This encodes CASSVTRGRTGGYTF. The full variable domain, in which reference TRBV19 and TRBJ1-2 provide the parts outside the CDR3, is DGGITQSPKYLFRKEGQNVTLSCEQNLNHDAMYWYRQDPGQGLRLIYYSQIVNDFQKGDIAEGYSVSREKKESFPLTVTSAQKNPTAFYLCASSVTRGRTGGYTFGSGTRLTVV.

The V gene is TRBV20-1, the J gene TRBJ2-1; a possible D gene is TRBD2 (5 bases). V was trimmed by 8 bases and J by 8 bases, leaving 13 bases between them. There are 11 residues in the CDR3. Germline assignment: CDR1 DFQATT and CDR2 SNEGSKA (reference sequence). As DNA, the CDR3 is TGCAGTTCAGGAGGAAGCTATGAGCAGTTCTTC. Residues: CSSGGSYEQFF.

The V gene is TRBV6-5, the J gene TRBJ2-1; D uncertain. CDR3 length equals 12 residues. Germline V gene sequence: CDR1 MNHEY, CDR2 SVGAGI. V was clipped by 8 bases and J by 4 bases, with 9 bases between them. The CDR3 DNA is TGTGCCAGCCGCACTACATACAATGAGCAGTTCTTC. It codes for CASRTTYNEQFF.

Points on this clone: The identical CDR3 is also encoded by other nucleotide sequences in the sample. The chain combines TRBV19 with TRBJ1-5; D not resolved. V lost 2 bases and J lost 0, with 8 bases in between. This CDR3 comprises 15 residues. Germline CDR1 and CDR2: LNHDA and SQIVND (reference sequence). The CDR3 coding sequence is TGTGCCAGTAGTATATCGGGTTATAGCAATCAGCCCCAGCATTTT. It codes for CASSISGYSNQPQHF.

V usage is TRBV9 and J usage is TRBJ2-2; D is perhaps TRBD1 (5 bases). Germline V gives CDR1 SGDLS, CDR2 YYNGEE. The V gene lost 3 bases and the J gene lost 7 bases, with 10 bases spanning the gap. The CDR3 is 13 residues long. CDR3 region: CASSARAGGELFF. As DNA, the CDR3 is TGTGCCAGCAGCGCCAGGGCTGGCGGGGAGCTGTTTTTT.

CDR3 residues: CSVARVGQGAVYGYTF. The DNA of the CDR3 is TGCAGCGTTGCACGAGTGGGACAGGGGGCCGTCTATGGCTACACCTTC. The chain carries TRBV29-1 and TRBJ1-2, with 12 positions matching TRBD1. The germline V gene has CDR1 SQVTM and CDR2 ANQGSEA. Unmatched junction bases numbered 10, after V lost 4 bases and J lost 4 bases. The CDR3 extends over 16 amino acids.

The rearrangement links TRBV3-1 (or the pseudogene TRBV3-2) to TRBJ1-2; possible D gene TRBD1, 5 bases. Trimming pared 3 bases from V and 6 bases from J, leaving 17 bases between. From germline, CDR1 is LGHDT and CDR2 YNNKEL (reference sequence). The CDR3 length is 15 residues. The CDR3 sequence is CASSHLGQVGDGYTF. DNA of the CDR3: TGTGCCAGCAGCCACCTAGGACAAGTGGGTGATGGCTACACCTTC.